This TCR beta chain comes out of a study of T cell changes during pregnancy in multiple sclerosis. Only a few counts were recorded for this clone. The data were produced by immunoSEQ multiplex PCR, yet TCRdb's version contains in-frame clones alone and is incomplete. The table records around 29,000 clones, around 94% of them present only once. The sequence was obtained from a female donor with multiple sclerosis, enrolled in a pregnancy study. Sequenced material: CD4+ T cells from peripheral blood mononuclear cells, taken in the first trimester of pregnancy.

The CDR3 coding sequence is TGTGCCACCGCCTCGTCTTCAGGGGGAACTGAAGCTTTCTTT. It translates to CATASSSGGTEAFF. The rearrangement joins TRBV19 to TRBJ1-1, with 7 positions matching TRBD1. In germline, CDR1 is LNHDA, CDR2 SQIVND (reference sequence). The V and J ends lost 10 bases and 5 bases, in that order; junction bases with no gene match: 13. The CDR3 extends over 14 amino acids. Full variable domain (remainder filled in from reference TRBV19 and TRBJ1-1): DGGITQSPKYLFRKEGQNVTLSCEQNLNHDAMYWYRQDPGQGLRLIYYSQIVNDFQKGDIAEGYSVSREKKESFPLTVTSAQKNPTAFYLCATASSSGGTEAFFGQGTRLTVV.